One and the same sample provided the 19 T cell receptor beta chains below, sequenced in a study of CD8+ T cells in alopecia areata. cDNA reverse transcribed from extracted RNA served as the sequencing template. Method: immunoSEQ multiplex PCR; TCRdb's copy keeps in-frame clones and lacks some. The sample contains 250,000 to 300,000 clones, 58% of which appear only once. Sample treatment: oral pan-JAK inhibitor, 5-10 mg twice daily. Sequenced here: CD4+ T cells sorted from blood, sampled at week 24, from a patient treated with tofacitinib. These receptors were collected from a human donor with alopecia areata.

This sequence joins TRBV30 and TRBJ1-5; D is unclear. The CDR3 consists of 14 residues. Between the trimmed V and J ends, which lost 5 bases and 9 bases, there was a span of 20 bases. Germline CDR1 is GTSNPN and CDR2 is SVGIG (reference sequence). The CDR3 region has the DNA TGTGCCTGGCCCATCCATTCTAAAATTTGGCCCCAGCATTTT. It is translated as CAWPIHSKIWPQHF.

This clone has just one count. The chain joins TRBV5-6 to TRBJ1-2; a possible D gene is TRBD1 (5 bases). V lost 4 bases, J lost 5 bases, and 15 bases lay in between. The CDR3 is 14 amino acids. CDR1 and CDR2 from the germline V gene are SGHDT and YYEEEE. The chain's CDR3 is CASSLPREGYGYTF. Written as DNA, the CDR3 is TGTGCCAGCAGCCTCCCACGGGAGGGGTATGGCTACACCTTC.

This clone has a handful of counts. The gene calls are TRBV7-9 and TRBJ2-2; D unresolved. V lost 2 bases, J lost 2 bases, and 3 bases lay in between. Germline loops: CDR1 SEHNR, CDR2 FQNEAQ (reference sequence). This CDR3 has 13 residues. The CDR3 nucleotides are TGTGCCAGCAGCTTAAGTAACACCGGGGAGCTGTTTTTT. As protein: CASSLSNTGELFF.

With respect to this clone: This same CDR3 is encoded by further DNA sequences in the sample. The chain recombines TRBV30 with TRBJ1-6; TRBD1 is a possible D gene (6 bases). The CDR3 totals 14 residues. Trimming took 0 bases from V and 7 from J, leaving 10 bases between them. CDR1 is GTSNPN and CDR2 is SVGIG in the germline V gene (reference sequence). The CDR3 nucleotides read TGTGCCTGGAGTGTAGGACAGCAGAATTCACCCCTCCACTTT. As protein: CAWSVGQQNSPLHF.

The V gene is TRBV28, the J gene TRBJ2-5, with D unclear. Trimming took off 6 bases at V and 1 base at J, with 9 bases between the two ends. From germline, CDR1 is MDHEN and CDR2 SYDVKM. The length of the CDR3 is 13 residues. CDR3 nucleotides: TGTGCCAGCAGGTCTTGGGCCCAAGAGACCCAGTACTTC. This sequence encodes CASRSWAQETQYF.

CDR3 sequence (DNA): TGTGCCAGCAGCCGGGACATAGAAGAGACCCAGTACTTC. It encodes CASSRDIEETQYF. V is TRBV7-9 and J is TRBJ2-5; a possible D gene is TRBD1 (6 bases). This CDR3 is 13 amino acids long. The V end lost 5 bases, the J end lost 3 bases, and 10 bases lay between the germline ends. CDR1 and CDR2 from the germline V gene are SEHNR and FQNEAQ (reference sequence).

Only a few counts were recorded for this clone. The chain is built from TRBV5-1 and TRBJ1-1; D is unresolved. CDR1 and CDR2 (germline): SGHRS, YFSETQ. The V and J ends lost 2 bases and 2 bases respectively, with 13 bases between them. The CDR3 is made up of 15 amino acids. The CDR3 reads CASSFSDWINTEAFF. CDR3 in DNA: TGCGCCAGCAGCTTCTCGGACTGGATAAACACTGAAGCTTTCTTT.

The chain uses TRBV20-1 and TRBJ2-1, with D unresolved. Trimming pared 3 bases from V and 10 bases from J, leaving 10 bases between. The CDR3 totals 11 residues. The germline CDR1 and CDR2 sequences are DFQATT and SNEGSKA (reference sequence). The CDR3 region has the DNA TGCAGTGCTAGCAATCGGTTGGAGCAGTTCTTC. It codes for CSASNRLEQFF.

A few counts support this clone. This chain connects TRBV10-3 to TRBJ1-4; perhaps TRBD1 as D (5 bases). There are 12 residues in the CDR3. Germline V gives CDR1 ENHRY, CDR2 SYGVKD. V lost 8 bases, J lost 8 bases, and 12 bases lay in between. The CDR3 coding sequence is TGTGCCATCGGCGGGGCGCAGGAAAAACTGTTTTTT. It translates to CAIGGAQEKLFF.

This chain links TRBV19 with TRBJ1-5, with D unresolved. There are 14 residues in the CDR3. Trimming cost V 7 bases and J 0 bases, with 10 bases left between them. CDR1 LNHDA and CDR2 SQIVND come from the germline V gene (reference sequence). The CDR3 loop reads CASTPRVSNQPQHF. CDR3 nucleotide sequence: TGTGCCAGTACCCCAAGAGTTAGCAATCAGCCCCAGCATTTT.

This clone was seen a handful of times. Other DNA sequences from this sample encode an identical CDR3 as well. This rearrangement joins TRBV9 to TRBJ1-3; D remains ambiguous. The CDR3 covers 14 residues. Germline values: CDR1 SGDLS, CDR2 YYNGEE. Trimming took off 0 bases at V and 1 base at J, with 5 bases between the two ends. The CDR3 nucleotides are TGTGCCAGCAGCGTAGGCAGTTCTGGAAACACCATATATTTT. As protein: CASSVGSSGNTIYF.

A single count supports this clone. V is TRBV30 and J is TRBJ2-5; D is perhaps TRBD1 (6 bases). Judging by the DNA end, TRBJ2-7 fits better; the J call may be wrong. This CDR3 spans 12 amino acids. The germline V gene encodes CDR1 GTSNPN and CDR2 SVGIG (reference sequence). CDR3 in DNA: TGTGCCTGGAGTAAACAGGGCTACGAGCAGTACTTC. This encodes CAWSKQGYEQYF.

The count of this clone is one. The chain carries TRBV2 and TRBJ1-2, with 8 bases lining up with TRBD1. Germline-derived CDR1 and CDR2 are SNHLY and FYNNEI. The V gene end was trimmed by 4 bases and the J gene end by 4 bases; junction bases not matched to a gene: 5. The CDR3 has 14 residues. The CDR3 region is CASSGQGFSYGYTF. The CDR3 DNA follows: TGTGCCAGCAGTGGACAGGGGTTTAGCTATGGCTACACCTTC.

The gene calls are TRBV7-8 and TRBJ2-4; TRBD2 matches at 10 bases. Germline CDR1 is SGHVS and CDR2 is FQNEAQ. The CDR3 runs 12 residues. J was trimmed by 15 bases and V by 5 bases; bases with no gene match: 7. DNA of the CDR3: TGTGCCAGCAGCAAACCGGGACTAGCGCCGTACTTC. Its protein product is CASSKPGLAPYF.

The chain couples TRBV11-1 to TRBJ2-6, with unresolved D. CDR3 length: 15 residues. Trimming removed 5 bases from V and 3 bases from J, with 11 bases in between. The V gene's germline CDR1 is SGHAT and CDR2 FQDESV (reference sequence). CDR3 residues: CASSGRLIGANVLTF. The CDR3 bases are TGTGCCAGCAGCGGACGGTTGATTGGGGCCAACGTCCTGACTTTC.

The genes are TRBV7-2 and TRBJ2-7; either TRBD1 or TRBD2 may supply D (5 bases each). Germline V gene data show CDR1 as SGHTA and CDR2 as FQGNSA. The CDR3 contains 15 residues. Trimming stripped 1 base from V and 0 bases from J, with 10 bases between. The CDR3 reads CASSLVLGTSYEQYF. The CDR3 nucleotides read TGTGCCAGCAGCTTAGTCTTAGGGACCTCCTACGAGCAGTACTTC. The variable domain in full, completed from reference TRBV7-2 and TRBJ2-7, reads GAGVSQSPSNKVTEKGKDVELRCDPISGHTALYWYRQSLGQGLEFLIYFQGNSAPDKSGLPSDRFSAERTGGSVSTLTIQRTQQEDSAVYLCASSLVLGTSYEQYFGPGTRLTVT.

The chain carries TRBV19 and TRBJ1-5; D is unclear. The CDR3 is made up of 16 amino acids. Trimming shortened V by 3 bases and J by 4 bases, and 16 bases separated the two germline ends. Looked up from germline, CDR1 is LNHDA and CDR2 is SQIVND (reference sequence). The CDR3 region is CASSIPGGNLNQPQHF. CDR3 bases: TGTGCCAGTAGTATCCCCGGCGGAAACCTTAATCAGCCCCAGCATTTT.

The genes are TRBV7-2 and TRBJ1-6; D unresolved. From germline, CDR1 is SGHTA and CDR2 FQGNSA. There are 14 residues in the CDR3. Deletions cut 1 base from V and 6 bases from J, with 7 bases between. The CDR3 region is CASSLDRPNSPLHF. CDR3 in DNA: TGTGCCAGCAGCTTAGACCGGCCTAATTCACCCCTCCACTTT.

The rearrangement joins TRBV29-1 to TRBJ2-7; D is unresolved. The ends were cut back, 2 bases at V and 0 bases at J, with 8 bases in the middle. CDR1 SQVTM and CDR2 ANQGSEA come from the germline V gene. The CDR3 length is 13 residues. The DNA for the CDR3 is TGCAGCGTTGAAAGTCAGTTCTCCTACGAGCAGTACTTC. This sequence encodes CSVESQFSYEQYF.